Following are 20 T cell receptor beta chains from one sample sequenced in a study of a mutant IDH1 vaccine in newly diagnosed glioma. Libraries were prepared by immunoSEQ multiplex PCR; TCRdb keeps only in-frame clonotypes and omits some of them. The sample shows roughly 34,000 clones, around nine tenths of them seen only once. Described time point: week 47, end of study. Each vaccine dose was 300 ug of mutant IDH1 20-mer peptide, with topical imiquimod. These receptors are not linked to any known antigen. Sequenced here: PBMCs, sampled from a glioma patient whose treatment included an IDH1 peptide vaccine. The receptors stem from a woman aged 30 to 39 with glioma.

The chain employs TRBV7-9 and TRBJ2-7; D uncertain. Trimming took 5 bases from V and 5 from J, leaving 16 bases between them. This CDR3 region has 14 residues. Germline V lookup: CDR1 SEHNR, CDR2 FQNEAQ (reference sequence). Here the CDR3 DNA reads TGTGCCAGCAGCCTGCCGAGTAGCCCCCACGAGCAGTACTTC. Residues: CASSLPSSPHEQYF.

This clone was seen once. V is TRBV5-4 and J is TRBJ1-5; D not certain. Per germline, CDR1 SGHNT and CDR2 YYREEE (reference sequence). Trimming removed 0 bases from V and 3 bases from J, with 10 bases in between. The CDR3 length is 15 residues. The CDR3 DNA is TGTGCCAGCAGCTTGGATGTGTCCGCCAATCAGCCCCAGCATTTT. As protein: CASSLDVSANQPQHF.

V gene TRBV2 combines with J gene TRBJ2-1; 7 nucleotides line up with TRBD2. Losses at the gene ends were 5 bases for V and 0 bases for J; bases not matched to a gene: 7. The CDR3 totals 16 residues. The germline gives CDR1 SNHLY, CDR2 FYNNEI. CDR3 sequence (DNA): TGTGCCAGCAGTTTACTAGCGCAATCCTCCTACAATGAGCAGTTCTTC. As protein: CASSLLAQSSYNEQFF.

This clone was observed a single time. This sequence joins TRBV27 and TRBJ1-2; D gene ambiguous. This CDR3 region has 13 residues. Trimming left V 2 bases short and J 5 bases short, with 9 bases between. In germline, CDR1 is MNHEY, CDR2 SMNVEV (reference sequence). The CDR3 is CASSLGAGYGYTF. The CDR3 DNA sequence: TGTGCCAGCAGTTTAGGAGCGGGATATGGCTACACCTTC.

The V gene is TRBV2, the J gene TRBJ2-5; 8 bases line up with TRBD2. Looked up from germline, CDR1 is SNHLY and CDR2 is FYNNEI. V dropped 7 bases and J dropped 2; count of bases not matched to a gene: 3. This CDR3 contains 13 residues. In DNA, the CDR3 is TGTGCCAGCACGGGGGGGGGACAAGAGACCCAGTACTTC. Its translation is CASTGGGQETQYF.

The V call is TRBV4-1, the J call TRBJ2-7; 8 positions match TRBD2. The V gene's germline CDR1 is MGHRA and CDR2 YSYEKL. Trimming took 0 bases from V and 1 from J; bases not matched to a gene: 5. This CDR3 region has 16 residues. The CDR3 region is CASSQDGAGGSYEQYF. CDR3 sequence (DNA): TGCGCCAGCAGCCAAGACGGCGCGGGGGGTTCCTACGAGCAGTACTTC.

The chain couples TRBV6-6 to TRBJ1-1; D is undetermined. Germline assignment: CDR1 MNHNY and CDR2 SVGAGI (reference sequence). This CDR3 region has 14 residues. V was cut by 6 bases and J by 5 bases, with 16 bases left in between. CDR3 in amino acids: CASRAEGMETEAFF. The CDR3 DNA is TGTGCCAGCAGAGCCGAAGGGATGGAGACTGAAGCTTTCTTT.

V and J are TRBV5-1 and TRBJ1-2, with D maybe TRBD1 (5 bases). Germline-derived CDR1 and CDR2 are SGHRS and YFSETQ. This CDR3 is built from 14 residues. Trimming stripped 1 base from V and 4 bases from J, with 11 bases between. In nucleotides, the CDR3 is TGCGCCAGCAGCTTGCATGGGGGGTCCTATGGCTACACCTTC. It translates to CASSLHGGSYGYTF.

The CDR3 DNA is TGTGCCAGCAGCTTGGGGGGGGCGAACCACGAGCAGTACTTC. Protein: CASSLGGANHEQYF. This rearrangement joins TRBV5-4 to TRBJ2-7; D may match TRBD1 or TRBD2 (6 bases each). The CDR3 loop spans 14 amino acids. Trimming cost V 0 bases and J 5 bases, with 12 bases left between them. Germline loops: CDR1 SGHNT, CDR2 YYREEE (reference sequence).

The chain carries TRBV13 and TRBJ2-7; D might be TRBD1 (6 bases). The germline V gene encodes CDR1 PRHDT and CDR2 FYEKMQ (reference sequence). The V and J ends lost 5 bases and 4 bases respectively, with 9 bases between them. The length of the CDR3 is 12 residues. CDR3 sequence (DNA): TGTGCCAGCAGCATACAGGGTTACGAGCAGTACTTC. Residues: CASSIQGYEQYF. Full variable domain (remainder filled in from reference TRBV13 and TRBJ2-7): AAGVIQSPRHLIKEKRETATLKCYPIPRHDTVYWYQQGPGQDPQFLISFYEKMQSDKGSIPDRFSAQQFSDYHSELNMSSLELGDSALYFCASSIQGYEQYFGPGTRLTVT.

The CDR3 sequence: CASSWATGEAFF. The CDR3 DNA sequence: TGTGCCAGCAGCTGGGCAACGGGTGAAGCTTTCTTT. The chain carries TRBV7-2 and TRBJ1-1; D is unresolved. V lost 4 bases and J 7 bases, leaving 10 bases between the germline ends. CDR3 length equals 12 residues. Germline V gives CDR1 SGHTA, CDR2 FQGNSA.

This chain joins TRBV29-1 and TRBJ1-1; D possibly corresponds to TRBD1 (5 bases). Between the trimmed V and J ends, which lost 7 bases and 7 bases, there was a span of 16 bases. Germline V gene data show CDR1 as SQVTM and CDR2 as ANQGSEA. The CDR3 length is 12 residues. As DNA, the CDR3 is TGCAGCGGGGGCAGGGCCTATGATGAAGCTTTCTTT. Protein sequence: CSGGRAYDEAFF.

The chain is built from TRBV14 and TRBJ1-1; TRBD1 is a possible D gene (5 bases). The CDR3 runs 13 residues. Germline V gene sequence: CDR1 SGHDN, CDR2 FVKESK. V lost 0 bases and J 11 bases, leaving 13 bases between the germline ends. The CDR3 nucleotides read TGTGCCAGCAGCCAAGAAGTTAGGGGTTGGGCTTTCTTT. It codes for CASSQEVRGWAFF.

This clone came up once. The chain employs TRBV5-1 and TRBJ1-1, with D possibly TRBD1 on 5 matching bases. The CDR3 sequence is 16 residues long. Trimming cost V 3 bases and J 10 bases, with 25 bases left between them. Germline V gene data show CDR1 as SGHRS and CDR2 as YFSETQ. The CDR3 protein is CASSSSVGQGVIRAFF. The CDR3 DNA is TGCGCCAGCAGCTCGAGCGTGGGCCAGGGTGTTATTAGAGCTTTCTTT.

This chain links TRBV4-2 with TRBJ1-4; weak D call: TRBD1 (6 bases). CDR1 LGHNA and CDR2 YNFKEQ come from the germline V gene. The V end was cut by 0 bases, the J end by 8 bases, with 19 bases between. The CDR3 has 17 residues. CDR3 sequence: CASSQDREFRGDEKLFF. The DNA for the CDR3 is TGTGCCAGCAGCCAAGATCGAGAATTTAGGGGGGACGAAAAACTGTTTTTT.

The V gene is TRBV12-5, the J gene TRBJ1-4; TRBD1 matches 7 bases. Germline loops: CDR1 LGHNT, CDR2 FRNRAP. After removal of 3 bases from V and 10 bases from J, the junction contained 14 bases not matched to a gene. The CDR3 length is 16 residues. The CDR3 loop reads CASGLLNRGEFGKLFF. The CDR3 DNA is TGTGCTAGTGGTTTATTAAACAGGGGCGAGTTTGGAAAACTGTTTTTT.

The chain employs TRBV6-5 and TRBJ1-4; 9 bases match TRBD1. The V gene's germline CDR1 is MNHEY and CDR2 SVGAGI. The CDR3 spans 14 residues. The ends lost 7 bases at V and 9 bases at J; junction bases unmatched: 9. This CDR3 reads CASTNGQGTQKLFF. The CDR3 DNA reads TGTGCCAGCACCAACGGACAGGGGACACAAAAACTGTTTTTT.

For the CDR3, the DNA is TGTGCCAGCAGCTACGGGTCCTCTAGCACAGATACGCAGTATTTT. As protein: CASSYGSSSTDTQYF. The chain links TRBV5-4 to TRBJ2-3; D gene uncertain. The CDR3 extends over 15 amino acids. V dropped 3 bases and J dropped 0 bases, with 11 bases sitting between them. Germline V gives CDR1 SGHNT, CDR2 YYREEE (reference sequence).

The rearrangement uses TRBV7-9 and TRBJ2-7; 7 nucleotides align to TRBD2. This CDR3 has 14 residues. With V trimmed by 4 bases and J by 4 bases, 7 bases remained unmatched. From germline, CDR1 is SEHNR and CDR2 FQNEAQ (reference sequence). CDR3 DNA: TGTGCCAGCAGCTCGGGACTACATCAATACGAGCAGTACTTC. As protein: CASSSGLHQYEQYF.

V usage is TRBV29-1 and J usage is TRBJ2-2, with TRBD1 as a possible D gene (6 bases). V dropped 7 bases and J dropped 0 bases, with 9 bases sitting between them. The CDR3 spans 13 residues. Germline V gene lookup returns CDR1 SQVTM and CDR2 ANQGSEA. The CDR3, as DNA: TGCAGCGGCCGGGACACGAACACCGGGGAGCTGTTTTTT. This encodes CSGRDTNTGELFF.